The 17 T cell receptor beta chains presented below share a single source sample, sequenced in a study of T cell responses to AZD1222 COVID-19 vaccine. The assay was immunoSEQ multiplex PCR, and TCRdb's table has in-frame clones only and misses some. The sample contains 95,000 to 150,000 clones, roughly 87% of which appear only once. The specimen was peripheral blood, collected on day 0 of AZD1222 vaccination. These receptors came from an adult in good health.

The chain carries TRBV19 and TRBJ1-4; D perhaps matches TRBD1 (5 bases). The germline V gene encodes CDR1 LNHDA and CDR2 SQIVND (reference sequence). V was clipped by 2 bases and J by 8 bases, with 12 bases between them. This CDR3 is 14 amino acids long. CDR3 sequence reads: CASSISRVVEKLFF. In nucleotides, the CDR3 is TGTGCCAGTAGTATATCCAGGGTCGTGGAAAAACTGTTTTTT.

The chain joins TRBV4-3 to TRBJ1-2; 8 bases are a match to TRBD1. Germline CDR1 reads LGHNA; CDR2 reads YSLEER. V trimming: 1 base; J trimming: 2 bases; junction bases outside the gene matches: 3. The CDR3 has 15 amino acids. For the CDR3, the DNA is TGCGCCAGCAGCCAAGTGGACAGGGACAACTATGGCTACACCTTC. Its translation: CASSQVDRDNYGYTF.

J is TRBJ1-2 and V is TRBV7-9, with 9 bases identical to TRBD1. The CDR3 length is 15 residues. V lost 1 base and J lost 5; bases outside the gene matches: 5. CDR1 is SEHNR and CDR2 is FQNEAQ in the germline V gene (reference sequence). The CDR3 sequence is CASSLVGQGLYGYTF. CDR3 DNA sequence: TGTGCCAGCAGCTTAGTGGGACAGGGATTGTATGGCTACACCTTC.

The V call is TRBV6-4, the J call TRBJ1-2; tentatively, D is TRBD1 (6 bases). This CDR3 spans 18 amino acids. CDR1 is MRHNA, CDR2 SNTAGT, per germline. V was clipped by 4 bases and J by 1 base, with 22 bases between them. CDR3 nucleotides: TGTGCCAGCAGTGTGTCAAAGTGGACAGTGGTGGATAACTATGGCTACACCTTC. Translation: CASSVSKWTVVDNYGYTF.

The chain uses TRBV28 and TRBJ1-2; 8 bases match TRBD1. After removal of 5 bases from V and 10 bases from J, the junction contained 12 bases not matched to a gene. This CDR3 spans 14 amino acids. In germline, CDR1 is MDHEN, CDR2 SYDVKM. The CDR3: CASSAGQAATSYTF. In DNA form, the CDR3 reads TGTGCCAGCAGTGCGGGACAGGCGGCTACCTCCTACACCTTC.

J is TRBJ1-3 and V is TRBV28; no reliable D call. Between the trimmed V and J ends, which lost 8 bases and 4 bases, there was a span of 18 bases. The CDR3 has 15 residues. Germline CDR1 and CDR2: MDHEN and SYDVKM. CDR3 nucleotides: TGTGCCAGCTACATCCCGGGGAGAGGGGGAAACACCATATATTTT. Amino acid sequence: CASYIPGRGGNTIYF.

The table lists this clone with many counts. The chain recombines TRBV21-1 with TRBJ2-7. TRBV21-1 is a pseudogene. The CDR3 sequence is 17 residues long. The CDR3 loop is CASSKVYLWDATYEQYF. The CDR3 DNA is TGTGCCAGCAGCAAAGTTTATCTATGGGACGCCACCTACGAGCAGTACTTC.

This clone was counted a single time. The gene calls are TRBV27 and TRBJ1-1; weak D call: TRBD1 (6 bases). The CDR3 extends over 14 amino acids. Germline CDR1 and CDR2: MNHEY and SMNVEV (reference sequence). V lost 5 bases to trimming and J lost 11 bases, with 21 bases between them. CDR3 bases: TGTGCCAGCAGTCCCGGGACACCAATCAGATTGGCTTTCTTT. Residues: CASSPGTPIRLAFF.

This clone occurred a few times. The chain uses TRBV3-1 (or the pseudogene TRBV3-2) and TRBJ2-7, with 8 positions matching TRBD1. V shed 1 base, J shed 3 bases, and the junction held 8 bases outside the gene matches. This CDR3 spans 16 amino acids. CDR1 and CDR2 from the germline V gene are LGHDT and YNNKEL (reference sequence). CDR3 bases: TGTGCCAGCAGCCAAGTGCTGACAGGGGAGAACTACGAGCAGTACTTC. Translating gives CASSQVLTGENYEQYF.

This clone has just one count. The chain joins TRBV5-1 to TRBJ1-1; D is unclear. The germline V gene encodes CDR1 SGHRS and CDR2 YFSETQ. Trimming removed 2 bases from V and 4 bases from J, with 12 bases in between. CDR3 size: 14 residues. CDR3 DNA: TGCGCCAGCAGCTTCGATCCGGCGAGCACTGAAGCTTTCTTT. It codes for CASSFDPASTEAFF.

The gene calls are TRBV11-3 and TRBJ2-1; D uncertain. The CDR3 runs 15 residues. The germline CDR1 and CDR2 sequences are SGHNT and YENEEA. V was pared by 5 bases and J by 0 bases, with 11 bases between. The CDR3 sequence: CASSPSPVSYNEQFF. The CDR3 coding sequence is TGTGCCAGCAGCCCCAGCCCAGTCTCCTACAATGAGCAGTTCTTC.

The gene calls are TRBV4-1 and TRBJ2-2; 7 bases map to TRBD2. The CDR3 consists of 17 residues. J lost 6 bases, V lost 3 bases, and 13 bases had no gene match. The germline V gene encodes CDR1 MGHRA and CDR2 YSYEKL. The DNA of the CDR3 is TGCGCCAGCAGCCAGGGGCTTGCGGGAGAGAGGCCCGGGGAGCTGTTTTTT. Translating it yields CASSQGLAGERPGELFF.

V is TRBV29-1 and J is TRBJ2-2; D assignment may be TRBD1 or TRBD2 (6 bases each). This CDR3 has 13 residues. Trimming pared 8 bases from V and 6 bases from J, leaving 16 bases between. The germline V gene encodes CDR1 SQVTM and CDR2 ANQGSEA. DNA for the CDR3: TGCAGCTCGAGGGGGGTAATTGCCGGGGAGCTGTTTTTT. Its translation: CSSRGVIAGELFF.

This chain connects TRBV19 to TRBJ2-7; a possible D gene is TRBD1 (7 bases). Germline V gene lookup returns CDR1 LNHDA and CDR2 SQIVND (reference sequence). This CDR3 is built from 16 residues. V lost 6 bases and J 2 bases, leaving 20 bases between the germline ends. CDR3 region: CASSPRGTDKTYEQYF. The CDR3 DNA is TGTGCCAGTAGCCCTCGGGGGACAGACAAGACCTACGAGCAGTACTTC.

The chain recombines TRBV11-3 with TRBJ1-2; 7 bases align to TRBD1. The V gene's germline CDR1 is SGHNT and CDR2 YENEEA. The CDR3 runs to 13 residues. With V trimmed by 5 bases and J by 4 bases, 4 bases remained unmatched. In DNA, the CDR3 is TGTGCCAGCAGCCCCGGGACAGCCTATGGCTACACCTTC. It encodes CASSPGTAYGYTF.

The J gene is TRBJ1-2, the V gene TRBV30; a possible D gene is TRBD1 (5 bases). Germline CDR1 GTSNPN, CDR2 SVGIG (reference sequence). Trimming pared 3 bases from V and 4 bases from J, leaving 12 bases between. The CDR3 runs to 13 residues. CDR3: CAWRVQATYGYTF. The CDR3 nucleotides are TGTGCCTGGAGGGTACAGGCTACCTATGGCTACACCTTC.

This chain's CDR3 is CASSPGQNYEQYF. CDR3 DNA: TGTGCCAGCTCACCGGGACAGAACTACGAGCAGTACTTC. The rearrangement links TRBV18 to TRBJ2-7; 7 bases agree with TRBD1. The CDR3 contains 13 residues. CDR1 is KGHSH, CDR2 LQKENI, per germline. The V and J ends lost 3 bases and 3 bases, in that order; junction bases with no gene match: 2.